This T cell receptor (beta chain) was recorded in a study of blood T cell repertoires in COVID-19. Background on the study: Sources were T cells, B-cell-depleted T cells, or PBMCs; the material itself was cDNA or gDNA.

Authors' analysis steps: Reference gene primer amplification gave nucleated cell count estimates. The data were produced by immunoSEQ multiplex PCR, yet TCRdb's version contains in-frame clones alone and is incomplete. V and J calls plus clone size are reproduced from that table; the DNA served to infer D and trimming. The repertoire holds approximately 320,000 clones, with 85% as singletons. This clone was seen just once. CDR1 is SEHNR, CDR2 FQNEAQ, per germline (reference sequence). The CDR3 runs to 15 residues. V shed 9 bases, J shed 4 bases, and the junction held 11 bases outside the gene matches.

Material for sequencing was peripheral blood. The source is a human donor in a cohort sampled during active COVID-19. The V call is TRBV7-9, the J call TRBJ2-2; 7 bases match TRBD1. The CDR3 nucleotides are TGTGCCAGTACGATTGGACAGGCCACCACCGGGGAGCTGTTTTTT. This gives the protein CASTIGQATTGELFF.